The 9 T cell receptor beta chains listed next were all sequenced from one sample in a study of T-cell reconstitution after alpha-beta-depleted transplantation in children. This sample's TCRbeta library carried unique molecular identifier barcodes. TCRdb passed the PCR reads through MiXCR, listing each CDR3 protein once. The profile covers around 60,000 distinct CDR3 sequences, with 44% appearing a single time and 95% to 98% taken by the ten largest. The input for sequencing was PBMCs, mostly from graft donor cells, taken 360 days after TCRalphabeta/CD19-depleted stem cell transplant. The origin of the receptors is a male patient younger than 18 who had a stem cell transplant for acute lymphoblastic leukemia, so the T cells may come from the graft donor.

V and J are TRBV7-6 and TRBJ1-1, with TRBD1 matching over 8 bases. This CDR3 has 12 amino acids. CDR1 and CDR2 from the germline V gene are SGHVS and FNYEAQ. V shed 5 bases and J 11 bases; nucleotides not matched to a gene: 7. The CDR3 reads CASSPGQGGAFF. The CDR3 DNA is TGTGCCAGCAGCCCTGGACAGGGAGGCGCTTTCTTT.

The DNA for the CDR3 is TGTGCCAGCAGCTTGAGGGACAGCTTATTTTCACCCCTCCACTTT. It is translated as CASSLRDSLFSPLHF. The rearrangement joins TRBV7-2 to TRBJ1-6, with TRBD1 matching 7 bases. The CDR3 is 15 residues long. V gave up 3 bases and J gave up 9 bases; unmatched junction bases: 8. Germline lookup yields CDR1 SGHTA and CDR2 FQGNSA. Supplemented by reference TRBV7-2 and TRBJ1-6, the full variable domain reads GAGVSQSPSNKVTEKGKDVELRCDPISGHTALYWYRQSLGQGLEFLIYFQGNSAPDKSGLPSDRFSAERTGGSVSTLTIQRTQQEDSAVYLCASSLRDSLFSPLHFGNGTRLTVT.

The chain joins TRBV20-1 to TRBJ2-3; D unclear. This CDR3 is built from 10 residues. Germline CDR1 DFQATT, CDR2 SNEGSKA (reference sequence). V shed 4 bases and J shed 6 bases, with 5 bases lying between them. The CDR3 DNA is TGCAGTGCTATAAAGGATACGCAGTATTTT. This gives the protein CSAIKDTQYF.

The rearrangement uses TRBV4-1 and TRBJ1-1; possible D gene TRBD1, 5 bases. The germline V gene encodes CDR1 MGHRA and CDR2 YSYEKL. V was trimmed by 0 bases and J by 1 base, leaving 15 bases between them. The CDR3 runs to 17 residues. The DNA for the CDR3 is TGCGCCAGCAGCCAAGATCTGTGGGGGAGCGGGAACACTGAAGCTTTCTTT. Translated: CASSQDLWGSGNTEAFF.

The V and J genes are TRBV28 and TRBJ2-3; the match to TRBD2 covers 10 bases. Per the germline V gene, CDR1 is MDHEN and CDR2 is SYDVKM. This CDR3 contains 16 residues. The junction had 7 bases not matched to a gene; V was cut back by 6 bases and J by 1 base. The CDR3 region is CASRHPGTSGTDTQYF. CDR3 bases: TGTGCCAGCAGGCACCCCGGGACTAGCGGCACAGATACGCAGTATTTT.

Only a few counts were recorded for this clonotype. The chain employs TRBV12-3 or TRBV12-4 and TRBJ2-7; 7 bases are shared with TRBD1. The CDR3 has 12 residues. V trimming: 11 bases; J trimming: 2 bases; junction bases outside the gene matches: 6. CDR3 DNA: TGTGCCGGGACAGATGCTACCTACGAGCAGTACTTC. Residues: CAGTDATYEQYF.

This clonotype has only a few counts. This chain joins TRBV5-5 and TRBJ1-2; a possible D gene is TRBD1 (6 bases). V shed 6 bases and J shed 6 bases, with 15 bases lying between them. This CDR3 region has 13 residues. CDR1 and CDR2 (germline): SGHKS, YYEKEE (reference sequence). CDR3 in DNA: TGTGCCAGCACGGACAGAGAAAGAGATGGCTACACCTTC. Its protein is CASTDRERDGYTF. Full variable domain (remainder filled in from reference TRBV5-5 and TRBJ1-2): DAGVTQSPTHLIKTRGQQVTLRCSPISGHKSVSWYQQVLGQGPQFIFQYYEKEERGRGNFPDRFSARQFPNYSSELNVNALLLGDSALYLCASTDRERDGYTFGSGTRLTVV.

This clonotype was seen a handful of times. This rearrangement joins TRBV28 to TRBJ2-1, with a tentative D call TRBD2 (5 bases). Germline lookup yields CDR1 MDHEN and CDR2 SYDVKM. This CDR3 is 14 amino acids long. Trimming left V 6 bases short and J 5 bases short, with 14 bases between. CDR3 residues: CASSRGFQDNEQFF. In DNA form, the CDR3 reads TGTGCCAGCAGCCGAGGGTTTCAGGACAATGAGCAGTTCTTC.

This chain uses TRBV27 with TRBJ1-1, with D perhaps TRBD1 (5 bases). CDR3 length: 13 residues. With 8 bases removed from V and 1 base from J, the gap between germline ends came to 11 bases. Germline V gene lookup returns CDR1 MNHEY and CDR2 SMNVEV (reference sequence). For the CDR3, the DNA is TGTGCCAGCTCGGCAGGGTCGAACACTGAAGCTTTCTTT. Translating gives CASSAGSNTEAFF.